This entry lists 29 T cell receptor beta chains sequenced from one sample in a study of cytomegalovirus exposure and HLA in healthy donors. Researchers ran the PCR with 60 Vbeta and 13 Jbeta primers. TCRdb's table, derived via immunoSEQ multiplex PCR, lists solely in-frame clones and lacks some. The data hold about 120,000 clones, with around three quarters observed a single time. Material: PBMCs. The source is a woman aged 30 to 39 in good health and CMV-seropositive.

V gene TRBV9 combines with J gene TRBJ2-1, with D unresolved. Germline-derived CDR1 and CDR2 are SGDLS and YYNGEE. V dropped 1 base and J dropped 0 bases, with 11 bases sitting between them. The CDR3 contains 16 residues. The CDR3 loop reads CASSVFVPSSYNEQFF. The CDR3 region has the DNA TGTGCCAGCAGCGTATTTGTCCCGAGCTCCTACAATGAGCAGTTCTTC.

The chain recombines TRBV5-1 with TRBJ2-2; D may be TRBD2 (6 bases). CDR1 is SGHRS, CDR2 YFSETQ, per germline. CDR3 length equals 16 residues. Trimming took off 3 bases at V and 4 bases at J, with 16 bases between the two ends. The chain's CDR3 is CASSSSPGDPTGELFF. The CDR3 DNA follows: TGCGCCAGCAGCTCGTCCCCGGGGGACCCCACCGGGGAGCTGTTTTTT.

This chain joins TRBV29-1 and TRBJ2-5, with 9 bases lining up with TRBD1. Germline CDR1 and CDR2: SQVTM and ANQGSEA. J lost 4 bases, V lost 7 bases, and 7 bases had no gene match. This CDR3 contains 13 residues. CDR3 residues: CSAGGQGGETQYF. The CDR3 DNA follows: TGCAGCGCTGGGGGACAGGGAGGAGAGACCCAGTACTTC.

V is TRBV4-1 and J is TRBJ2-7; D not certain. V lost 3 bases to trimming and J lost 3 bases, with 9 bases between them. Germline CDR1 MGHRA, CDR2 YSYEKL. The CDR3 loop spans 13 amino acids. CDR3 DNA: TGCGCCAGCAGCCACTCCCACTTCTACGAGCAGTACTTC. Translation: CASSHSHFYEQYF.

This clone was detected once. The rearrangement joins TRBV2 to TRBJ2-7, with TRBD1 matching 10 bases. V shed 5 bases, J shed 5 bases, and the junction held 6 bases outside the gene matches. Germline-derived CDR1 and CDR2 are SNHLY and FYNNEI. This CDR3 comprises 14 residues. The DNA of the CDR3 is TGTGCCAGCAGTCTCACCGGGACAGGGGACGAGCAGTACTTC. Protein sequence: CASSLTGTGDEQYF. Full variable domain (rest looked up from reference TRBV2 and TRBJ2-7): EPEVTQTPSHQVTQMGQEVILRCVPISNHLYFYWYRQILGQKVEFLVSFYNNEISEKSEIFDDQFSVERPDGSNFTLKIRSTKLEDSAMYFCASSLTGTGDEQYFGPGTRLTVT.

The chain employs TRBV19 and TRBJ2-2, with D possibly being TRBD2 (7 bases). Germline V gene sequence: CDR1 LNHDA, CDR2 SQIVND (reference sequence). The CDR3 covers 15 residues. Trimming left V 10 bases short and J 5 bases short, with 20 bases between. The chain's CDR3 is CATKTWGGRTGELFF. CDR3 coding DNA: TGTGCCACCAAAACATGGGGGGGGCGAACCGGGGAGCTGTTTTTT.

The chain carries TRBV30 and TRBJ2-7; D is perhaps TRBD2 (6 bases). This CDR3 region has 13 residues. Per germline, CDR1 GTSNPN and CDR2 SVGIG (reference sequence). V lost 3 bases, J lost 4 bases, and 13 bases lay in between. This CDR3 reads CAWRISGDYEQYF. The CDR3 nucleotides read TGTGCCTGGAGAATTAGCGGAGATTACGAGCAGTACTTC.

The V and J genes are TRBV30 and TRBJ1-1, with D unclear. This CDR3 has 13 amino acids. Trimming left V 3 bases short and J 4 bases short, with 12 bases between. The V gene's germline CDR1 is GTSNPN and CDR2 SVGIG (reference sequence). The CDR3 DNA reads TGTGCCTGGAGGTACACAGTTATCACTGAAGCTTTCTTT. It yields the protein CAWRYTVITEAFF.

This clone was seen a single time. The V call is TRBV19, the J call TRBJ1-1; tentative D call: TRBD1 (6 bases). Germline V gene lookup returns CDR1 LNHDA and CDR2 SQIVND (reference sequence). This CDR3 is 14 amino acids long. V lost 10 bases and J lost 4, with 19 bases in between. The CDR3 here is CATKPAGASTEAFF. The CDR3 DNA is TGTGCCACCAAACCTGCAGGGGCGAGCACTGAAGCTTTCTTT.

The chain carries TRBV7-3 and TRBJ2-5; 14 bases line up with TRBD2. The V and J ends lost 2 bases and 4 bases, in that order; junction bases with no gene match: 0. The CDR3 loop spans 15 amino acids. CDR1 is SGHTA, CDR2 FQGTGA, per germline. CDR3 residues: CASSLGLAGGETQYF. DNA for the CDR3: TGTGCCAGCAGCTTAGGACTAGCGGGGGGAGAGACCCAGTACTTC.

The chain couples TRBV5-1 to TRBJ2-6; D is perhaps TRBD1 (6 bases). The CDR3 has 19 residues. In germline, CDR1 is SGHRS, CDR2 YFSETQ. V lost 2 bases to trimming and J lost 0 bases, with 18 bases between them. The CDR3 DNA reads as TGCGCCAGCAGCTTAGGTCAACAGGGTGCAAGCTCTGGGGCCAACGTCCTGACTTTC. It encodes CASSLGQQGASSGANVLTF.

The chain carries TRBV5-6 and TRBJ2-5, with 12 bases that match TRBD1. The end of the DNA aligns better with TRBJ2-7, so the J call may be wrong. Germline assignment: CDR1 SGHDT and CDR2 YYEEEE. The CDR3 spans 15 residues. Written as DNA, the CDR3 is TGTGCCTCCTTCCCGGGACAGGGGGCGGCTTACGAGCAGTACTTC. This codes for CASFPGQGAAYEQYF.

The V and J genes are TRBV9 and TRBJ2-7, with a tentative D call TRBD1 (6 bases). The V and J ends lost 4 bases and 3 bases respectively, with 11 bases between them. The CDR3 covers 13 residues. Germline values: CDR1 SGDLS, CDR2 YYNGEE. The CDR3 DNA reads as TGTGCCAGCAGCCCTCGGACAGACTACGAGCAGTACTTC. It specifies CASSPRTDYEQYF.

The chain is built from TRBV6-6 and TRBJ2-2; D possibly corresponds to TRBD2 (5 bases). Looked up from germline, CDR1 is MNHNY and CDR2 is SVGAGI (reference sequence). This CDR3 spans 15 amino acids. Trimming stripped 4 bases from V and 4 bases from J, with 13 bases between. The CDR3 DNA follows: TGTGCCAGCAGTTCTCCGGGATACCCCACCGGGGAGCTGTTTTTT. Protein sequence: CASSSPGYPTGELFF.

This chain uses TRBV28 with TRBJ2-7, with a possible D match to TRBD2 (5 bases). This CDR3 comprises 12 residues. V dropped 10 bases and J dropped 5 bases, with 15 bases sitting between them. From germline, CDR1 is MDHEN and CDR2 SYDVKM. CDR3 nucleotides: TGTGCCACCACTGAGGGTACGCACGAGCAGTACTTC. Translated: CATTEGTHEQYF.

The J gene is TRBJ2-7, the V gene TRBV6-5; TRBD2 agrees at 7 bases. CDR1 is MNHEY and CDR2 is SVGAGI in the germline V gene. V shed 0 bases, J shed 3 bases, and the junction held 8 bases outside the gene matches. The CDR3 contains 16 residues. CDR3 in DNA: TGTGCCAGCAGTTACTCTAAGCTAGCGGCGAACTACGAGCAGTACTTC. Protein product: CASSYSKLAANYEQYF.

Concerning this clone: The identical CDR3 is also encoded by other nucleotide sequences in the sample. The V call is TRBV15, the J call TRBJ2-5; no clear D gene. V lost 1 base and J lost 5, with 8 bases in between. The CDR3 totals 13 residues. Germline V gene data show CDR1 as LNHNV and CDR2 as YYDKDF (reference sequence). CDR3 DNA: TGTGCCACCAGCAGAGGAGGTGGTGAGACCCAGTACTTC. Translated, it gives CATSRGGGETQYF.

This chain's CDR3 is CASSPGGGTGEQFF. DNA of the CDR3: TGTGCCAGCAGCCCTGGGGGGGGCACGGGTGAGCAGTTCTTC. The chain links TRBV7-3 to TRBJ2-1, with a possible D match to TRBD2 (7 bases). The CDR3 is 14 residues long. Germline CDR1 reads SGHTA; CDR2 reads FQGTGA. The V gene lost 5 bases and the J gene lost 9 bases, with 17 bases spanning the gap. Supplemented by reference TRBV7-3 and TRBJ2-1, the full variable domain reads GAGVSQTPSNKVTEKGKYVELRCDPISGHTALYWYRQSLGQGPEFLIYFQGTGAADDSGLPNDRFFAVRPEGSVSTLKIQRTERGDSAVYLCASSPGGGTGEQFFGPGTRLTVL.

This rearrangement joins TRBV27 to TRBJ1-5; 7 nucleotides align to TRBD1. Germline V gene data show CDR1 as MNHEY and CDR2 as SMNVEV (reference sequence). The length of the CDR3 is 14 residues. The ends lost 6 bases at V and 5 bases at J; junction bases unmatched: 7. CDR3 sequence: CASSPRGPDQPQHF. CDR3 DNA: TGTGCCAGCAGCCCTAGGGGGCCAGATCAGCCCCAGCATTTT.

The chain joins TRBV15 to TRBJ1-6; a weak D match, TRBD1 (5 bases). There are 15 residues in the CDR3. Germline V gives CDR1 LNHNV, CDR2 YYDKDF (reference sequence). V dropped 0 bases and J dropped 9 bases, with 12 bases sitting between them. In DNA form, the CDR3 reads TGTGCCACCAGCAGAGATCGATCGGGGGGTTCACCCCTCCACTTT. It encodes CATSRDRSGGSPLHF.

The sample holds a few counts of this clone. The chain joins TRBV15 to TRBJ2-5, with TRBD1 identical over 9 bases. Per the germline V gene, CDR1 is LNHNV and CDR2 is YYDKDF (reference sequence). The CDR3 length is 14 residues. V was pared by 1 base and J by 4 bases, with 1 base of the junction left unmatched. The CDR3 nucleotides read TGTGCCACCAGCAGAGGACAGGGGGTAGAGACCCAGTACTTC. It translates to CATSRGQGVETQYF.

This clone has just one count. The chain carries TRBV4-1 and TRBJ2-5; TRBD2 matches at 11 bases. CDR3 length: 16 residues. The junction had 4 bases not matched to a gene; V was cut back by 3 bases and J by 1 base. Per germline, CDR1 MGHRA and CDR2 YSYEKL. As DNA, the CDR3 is TGCGCCAGCAGCCAGGGGACTAGCGGTACCCAAGAGACCCAGTACTTC. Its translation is CASSQGTSGTQETQYF.

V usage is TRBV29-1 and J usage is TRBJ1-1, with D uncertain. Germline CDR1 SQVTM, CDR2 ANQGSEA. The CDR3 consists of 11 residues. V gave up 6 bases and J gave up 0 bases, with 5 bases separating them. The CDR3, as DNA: TGCAGCGTCGAGGTGAACACTGAAGCTTTCTTT. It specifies CSVEVNTEAFF.

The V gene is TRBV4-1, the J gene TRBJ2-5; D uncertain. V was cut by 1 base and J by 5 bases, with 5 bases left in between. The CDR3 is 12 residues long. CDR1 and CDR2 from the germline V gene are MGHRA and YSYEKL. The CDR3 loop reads CASSQGGETQYF. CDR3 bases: TGCGCCAGCAGCCAAGGCGGCGAGACCCAGTACTTC.

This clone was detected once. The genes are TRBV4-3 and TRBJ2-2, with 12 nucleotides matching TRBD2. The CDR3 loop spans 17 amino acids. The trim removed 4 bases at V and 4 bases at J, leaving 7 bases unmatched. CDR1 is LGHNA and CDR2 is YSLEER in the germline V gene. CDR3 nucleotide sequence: TGCGCCAGCAGCCGGGTGCTAGCGGGGGGGGGCACCGGGGAGCTGTTTTTT. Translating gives CASSRVLAGGGTGELFF.

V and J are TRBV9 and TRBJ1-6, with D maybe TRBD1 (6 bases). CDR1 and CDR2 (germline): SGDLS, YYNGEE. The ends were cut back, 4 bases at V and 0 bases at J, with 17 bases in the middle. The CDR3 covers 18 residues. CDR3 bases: TGTGCCAGCAGCCCACGGGACATTCTGAGCTCCTATAATTCACCCCTCCACTTT. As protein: CASSPRDILSSYNSPLHF.

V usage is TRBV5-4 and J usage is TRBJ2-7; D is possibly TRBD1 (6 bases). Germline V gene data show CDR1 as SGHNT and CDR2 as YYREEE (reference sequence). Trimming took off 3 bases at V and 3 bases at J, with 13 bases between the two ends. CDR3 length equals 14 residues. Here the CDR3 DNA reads TGTGCCAGCAGCTCCTCCGGGACAATCTACGAGCAGTACTTC. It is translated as CASSSSGTIYEQYF.

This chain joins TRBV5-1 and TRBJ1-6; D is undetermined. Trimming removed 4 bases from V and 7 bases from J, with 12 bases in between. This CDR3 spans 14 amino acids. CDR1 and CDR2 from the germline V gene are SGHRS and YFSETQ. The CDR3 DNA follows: TGCGCCAGCAGCCTACCGGGATCCAATTCACCCCTCCACTTT. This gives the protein CASSLPGSNSPLHF.

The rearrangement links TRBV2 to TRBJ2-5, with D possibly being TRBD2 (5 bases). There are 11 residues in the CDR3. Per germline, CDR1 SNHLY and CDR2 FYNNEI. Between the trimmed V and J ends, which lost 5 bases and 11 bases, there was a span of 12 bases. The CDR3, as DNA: TGTGCCAGCAGTCTTAATAGGGAGCAGTACTTC. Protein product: CASSLNREQYF.